This T cell receptor beta chain originates from a study of T cells in Graves' hyperthyroidism and ophthalmopathy. Study findings and constraints: Most expanded thyroid clonotypes above 0.001 also appeared in blood.

The table lists this clonotype with a few counts. What it recognizes is unknown. It was 8.5 to 10 ml of fresh peripheral blood that supplied the PBMCs. TCR beta CDR3 sequences were amplified from RNA transcripts. TCR CDR3 regions were first amplified by RT-PCR with HTBI primers. TCRdb used MiXCR to reprocess the multiplex PCR reads, holding one entry per CDR3 protein. The repertoire includes roughly 840,000 distinct CDR3 sequences, around 39% of them detected once, and about 8.9% sits in the top ten. The origin of this receptor is a man between 18 and 29 years old with Graves' hyperthyroidism. The sequenced sample consisted of blood.

CDR3 region: CASSFGSMGETQYF. The CDR3 nucleotides read TGCGCCAGCAGCTTTGGCTCGATGGGGGAGACCCAGTACTTC. The rearrangement uses TRBV5-1 and TRBJ2-5, with no clear D. The V gene lost 2 bases and the J gene lost 5 bases, with 13 bases spanning the gap. The CDR3 has 14 amino acids. CDR1 is SGHRS and CDR2 is YFSETQ in the germline V gene.